This T cell receptor (beta chain) originates from a study of CD8 T cells in ankylosing spondylitis. Making the TCR beta libraries involved quantitative 5'-RACE with molecular barcodes. TCRdb independently ran MiXCR on the 5' RACE reads; one entry per CDR3 protein. This sample has 330,000 or so distinct CDR3 sequences, with roughly 8% found just once. General study findings and limits: Apparently characteristic of ankylosing spondylitis blood was a TCR beta motif (roughly eight highly homologous variants). Matched ankylosing spondylitis synovial fluid reportedly contained a significantly enriched population of disease-linked clones.

With respect to this clonotype: Its antigen remains unknown.

This CDR3 contains 15 residues. The germline V gene has CDR1 DFQATT and CDR2 SNEGSKA (reference sequence). Trimming took off 1 base at V and 0 bases at J, with 10 bases between the two ends. The specimen was blood, either unsorted or a sorted T cell fraction (not recorded which). The source of this sequence is a male donor with ankylosing spondylitis. V usage is TRBV20-1 and J usage is TRBJ2-1; D gene uncertain. As DNA, the CDR3 is TGCAGTGCTAGAGTTGGGCTGAGCTCCTACAATGAGCAGTTCTTC. Translation gives CSARVGLSSYNEQFF.